Described below is a single T cell receptor beta chain sequence and its context. This specimen comes from a study of control samples from healthy donors and cancer patients. CDR3 length: 16 residues. CDR1 is SGHDN, CDR2 FVKESK, per germline. V dropped 4 bases and J dropped 5 bases, with 20 bases sitting between them. TCRdb keeps only in-frame clones here, not all; method: immunoSEQ multiplex PCR. The sample yields fewer than 150,000 clones, around 90% seen once. The TCR sequence derives from a man younger than 35 in good health. Sequencing used blood. The chain recombines TRBV14 with TRBJ1-1; possible D gene TRBD1, 6 bases. The CDR3: CASSLRRARGITEAFF. CDR3 nucleotide sequence: TGTGCCAGCAGCCTAAGAAGGGCCAGGGGAATAACTGAAGCTTTCTTT.